These T cell receptor beta chains were read from a single sample in a study of CD8+CD57+ T cells in acquired aplastic anemia. MiXCR was run by TCRdb on the reads, yielding one entry per CDR3 protein. The sample yields roughly 160,000 distinct CDR3 sequences, roughly 63% seen once. The sequenced sample was sorted CD4+, CD8+, or CD8+CD57+ T cells (not recorded which) from PBMCs. Receptor source: a human donor in good health. Both conserved end residues are part of each CDR3. D genes are given only for firm matches. Size tells how often a clone was seen (once, few, many) or the class of an expanded clone, and some rows leave it out.

clone_size j_call v_call d_call cdr3_aa cdr3_nt
. TRBJ2-1 TRBV2 . CASSELSGSSYNEQFF TGTGCCAGCAGTGAATTGTCCGGGAGCTCCTACAATGAGCAGTTCTTC
. TRBJ2-7 TRBV2 TRBD2 CASSEALAVRAYEQYF TGTGCCAGCAGTGAAGCCCTAGCGGTGAGAGCCTACGAGCAGTACTTC
. TRBJ2-7 TRBV9 . CASSVGTNGEQYF TGTGCCAGCAGCGTAGGTACGAATGGGGAGCAGTACTTC
. TRBJ1-4 TRBV19 . CASSWTGTNEKLFF TGTGCCAGTAGTTGGACGGGGACTAATGAAAAACTGTTTTTT
. TRBJ2-1 TRBV20-1 . CSADDAAYNEQFF TGCAGTGCGGATGACGCAGCCTACAATGAGCAGTTCTTC
. TRBJ2-1 TRBV20-1 TRBD2 CSADLSGGANEQFF TGCAGTGCTGACCTTAGCGGGGGGGCCAACGAGCAGTTCTTC
once TRBJ2-7 TRBV20-1 TRBD2 CSAKTSGSYEQYF TGCAGTGCTAAGACTAGCGGGAGCTACGAGCAGTACTTC
many TRBJ1-1 TRBV10-1 . CASSGDQNTEAFF TGCGCCAGCAGTGGAGACCAGAACACTGAAGCTTTCTTT
. TRBJ2-7 TRBV2 . CASSEAGGTEQYF TGTGCCAGCAGTGAAGCTGGGGGGACCGAGCAGTACTTC
. TRBJ2-7 TRBV20-1 TRBD1 CSAKPRDRGAYEQYF TGCAGTGCTAAACCACGGGACAGGGGGGCCTACGAGCAGTACTTC
. TRBJ2-3 TRBV9 . CASGVSWGSSNEQYF TGTGCCAGCGGCGTCTCATGGGGCAGTTCCAATGAGCAGTATTTT
. TRBJ1-2 TRBV4-2 TRBD1 CASSQEDRDYGYTF TGTGCCAGCAGCCAAGAAGACAGGGACTATGGCTACACCTTC
. TRBJ2-1 TRBV20-1 . CSARDGGGAGDEQFF TGCAGTGCTAGAGATGGAGGGGGCGCTGGGGATGAGCAGTTCTTC
once TRBJ2-7 TRBV20-1 TRBD1 CSARDRGRYEQYF TGCAGTGCCCGGGACAGGGGACGATACGAGCAGTACTTC
few TRBJ1-5 TRBV19 . CASSIAGRSNQPQHF TGTGCCAGTAGTATCGCCGGCAGGAGCAATCAGCCCCAGCATTTT
. TRBJ2-1 TRBV2 . CASSEQGSYNEQFF TGTGCCAGCAGTGAACAGGGATCCTACAATGAGCAGTTCTTC
. TRBJ2-1 TRBV20-1 TRBD2 CSAIGTRSGNEQFF TGCAGTGCTATCGGGACTAGATCCGGCAATGAGCAGTTCTTC
few TRBJ1-2 TRBV20-1 . CSARVSREAYGYTF TGCAGTGCTAGAGTGAGTCGGGAAGCCTATGGCTACACCTTC
. TRBJ2-7 TRBV24-1 TRBD1 CATSDRTGEAYEQYF TGTGCCACCAGTGATCGGACAGGGGAGGCCTACGAGCAGTACTTC
. TRBJ2-7 TRBV19 . CASRFAQGRTYEQYF TGTGCCAGTAGATTTGCCCAGGGCAGGACCTACGAGCAGTACTTC
. TRBJ1-2 TRBV5-5 . CASSREMGGGYGYTF TGTGCCAGCAGCCGTGAAATGGGGGGCGGCTATGGCTACACCTTC
. TRBJ2-7 TRBV7-2 . CASSLGAYFPYEQYF TGTGCCAGCAGCTTAGGGGCCTATTTCCCCTACGAGCAGTATTTC
. TRBJ1-2 TRBV29-1 TRBD1 CSVVGGDSYGYTF TGCAGCGTTGTAGGGGGGGACAGCTATGGCTACACCTTC
many TRBJ2-5 TRBV6-1 . CASSEALSGKETQYF TGTGCCAGCAGTGAAGCTCTGTCAGGGAAAGAGACCCAGTACTTC
. TRBJ1-1 TRBV7-2 TRBD1 CASSPGTVVTEAFF TGTGCCAGCAGCCCCGGGACAGTGGTCACTGAAGCTTTCTTT
many TRBJ2-1 TRBV12-3/TRBV12-4 TRBD2 CASSSFSGSVNEQFF TGTGCCAGCAGTTCTTTTAGCGGGAGTGTCAATGAGCAGTTCTTC
. TRBJ2-7 TRBV10-3 TRBD2 CAISGTSGERRSF TGTGCCATCAGTGGGACTAGCGGGGAACGACGATCCTTC
. TRBJ2-3 TRBV10-3 TRBD2 CASSMGLAGDTSTDTQYF TGTGCCAGCAGTATGGGACTAGCGGGGGACACTAGCACAGATACGCAGTATTTT
. TRBJ2-2 TRBV5-4 TRBD1 CASSRPGQVGELFF TGTGCCAGCAGCCGACCGGGACAGGTCGGGGAGCTGTTTTTT
. TRBJ2-7 TRBV9 TRBD1 CASSVGGQGAYEQYF TGTGCCAGCAGCGTAGGGGGACAGGGGGCCTACGAGCAGTACTTC
many TRBJ2-7 TRBV2 . CASRATLQEQYF TGTGCCAGCAGAGCGACACTACAAGAGCAGTACTTC
. TRBJ2-3 TRBV2 . CASSYRAMSQPDTQYF TGTGCCAGCAGTTACCGTGCCATGTCACAACCTGATACGCAGTATTTT
many TRBJ2-3 TRBV11-1 . CASSPTGNTDTQYF TGTGCCAGCAGCCCGACGGGCAACACAGATACGCAGTATTTT
once TRBJ1-5 TRBV5-8 . CASSFESYSNQPQHF TGTGCCAGCAGCTTCGAGAGTTATAGCAATCAGCCCCAGCATTTT
. TRBJ2-7 TRBV5-1 . CASSTTGEQYF TGCGCCAGCAGCACTACAGGCGAGCAGTACTTC
. TRBJ1-1 TRBV20-1 TRBD1 CSARDPGQSFF TGCAGTGCTAGAGATCCGGGACAGAGTTTCTTT
once TRBJ1-4 TRBV7-8 TRBD1 CASSWTGPNEKLFF TGTGCCAGCAGCTGGACAGGGCCCAATGAAAAACTGTTTTTT
. TRBJ2-1 TRBV25-1 . CASSVVVRGRNEQFF TGTGCCAGCAGCGTAGTAGTCAGGGGAAGAAATGAGCAGTTCTTC
. TRBJ1-1 TRBV7-8 . CASSPGRGGTEAFF TGTGCCAGCAGCCCAGGCAGGGGCGGAACTGAAGCTTTCTTT
once TRBJ2-4 TRBV7-2 . CASSLYQGENIQYF TGTGCCAGCAGCTTATACCAGGGCGAAAACATTCAGTACTTC
once TRBJ1-5 TRBV6-2/TRBV6-3 . CASSEWINQPQHF TGCGCCAGCAGTGAATGGATTAATCAGCCCCAGCATTTT
. TRBJ1-3 TRBV6-1 . CASSERAANTIYF TGTGCCAGCAGTGAAAGGGCGGCAAACACCATATATTTT
many TRBJ2-1 TRBV19 . CASSILGNEQFF TGTGCCAGTAGTATATTAGGCAATGAGCAGTTCTTC
. TRBJ2-2 TRBV29-1 TRBD1 CSAKRQGSRTGELFF TGCAGCGCCAAGCGACAGGGGAGTCGCACCGGGGAGCTGTTTTTT
. TRBJ2-6 TRBV5-6 . CASRDTVGSGANVLTF TGTGCCAGCAGGGACACGGTCGGCTCTGGGGCCAACGTCCTGACTTTC
few TRBJ2-5 TRBV7-3 TRBD1 CASSPGTGAGEETQYF TGTGCCAGCAGCCCCGGGACAGGGGCGGGGGAAGAGACCCAGTACTTC
. TRBJ2-3 TRBV5-5 TRBD2 CASSLEPSGGYTDTQYF TGTGCCAGCAGCTTGGAGCCTAGCGGGGGGTACACAGATACGCAGTATTTT
. TRBJ2-3 TRBV19 TRBD2 CASSTGRASGVVGDTQYF TGTGCCAGTAGTACTGGGCGGGCTAGCGGGGTAGTCGGAGATACGCAGTATTTT
. TRBJ2-7 TRBV10-1 . CASSEGVVYEQYF TGCGCCAGCAGTGAAGGGGTCGTCTACGAGCAGTACTTC
. TRBJ2-1 TRBV20-1 TRBD2 CSARDCVLAGASEQFF TGCAGTGCTAGAGATTGTGTCCTAGCGGGAGCAAGTGAGCAGTTCTTC